This TCR beta chain was observed in a study of blood T cell repertoires in COVID-19. The V gene's germline CDR1 is KGHSH and CDR2 LQKENI. Trimming took off 0 bases at V and 4 bases at J, with 14 bases between the two ends. This CDR3 has 16 amino acids. This clone showed up just a few times. Sequencing was performed with immunoSEQ multiplex PCR; in TCRdb, only in-frame clones are kept and a portion is missing. This sample has around 170,000 clones, with over 75% found just once. V is TRBV18 and J is TRBJ2-3, with D possibly TRBD2 on 6 matching bases. Input material: peripheral blood. The sequence was collected from a man aged 70 or older who had recovered from COVID-19. The chain's CDR3 is CASSPPAGRQSDTQYF. CDR3 bases: TGTGCCAGCTCACCACCGGCCGGGAGACAGTCAGATACGCAGTATTTT.